One and the same sample provided the 9 T cell receptor beta chains below, sequenced in a study of blood T cell repertoires in COVID-19. This table comes from immunoSEQ multiplex PCR, and its TCRdb copy is limited to in-frame clones, with some not included. Of 93,000 or so clones in the sample, 87% were seen once. Sequencing used peripheral blood. These receptors were obtained from a man aged 45-60 years in a cohort sampled during active COVID-19.

V and J are TRBV18 and TRBJ1-6; 9 nucleotides align to TRBD1. Losses at the gene ends were 4 bases for V and 10 bases for J; bases not matched to a gene: 5. Germline loops: CDR1 KGHSH, CDR2 LQKENI. This CDR3 spans 14 amino acids. CDR3 sequence reads: CASSRGQGTSPLHF. CDR3 coding DNA: TGTGCCAGCTCACGCGGACAGGGGACGTCACCCCTCCACTTT.

V is TRBV21-1 and J is TRBJ2-7; the table's D call, TRBD2, was not checked against the DNA. TRBV21-1 is tagged as a pseudogene. CDR3 size: 18 residues. CDR3 residues: CASSKKGLGAGDLYEQYV. The CDR3 coding sequence is TGTGCCAGCAGCAAAAAGGGACTTGGGGCGGGGGACTTGTACGAGCAGTACGTC.

This clone was counted a single time. This chain links TRBV9 with TRBJ1-1, with TRBD1 as a possible D gene (5 bases). The CDR3 runs 14 residues. From germline, CDR1 is SGDLS and CDR2 YYNGEE. The germline V and J ends were trimmed by 0 bases and 5 bases, with 11 bases remaining between them. The CDR3, as DNA: TGTGCCAGCAGCGTAGATCAGGGCAGGACTGAAGCTTTCTTT. As protein: CASSVDQGRTEAFF.

V and J are TRBV5-1 and TRBJ1-6; 7 nucleotides line up with TRBD1. Germline V gene sequence: CDR1 SGHRS, CDR2 YFSETQ. Trimming at V came to 3 bases and at J to 7 bases, leaving 7 bases not matched to a gene. CDR3 length: 15 amino acids. The CDR3 reads CASSSRQGGNSPLHF. Written as DNA, the CDR3 is TGCGCCAGCAGCTCTAGACAGGGAGGAAATTCACCCCTCCACTTT.

Comments on this clone: Different DNA sequences within this sample yield the same CDR3. The rearrangement uses TRBV9 and TRBJ1-4, with unresolved D. Trimming removed 0 bases from V and 2 bases from J, with 5 bases in between. CDR3 size: 14 residues. Germline CDR1 reads SGDLS; CDR2 reads YYNGEE. This chain's CDR3 is CASSVGGTNEKLFF. The CDR3 coding sequence is TGTGCCAGCAGCGTAGGAGGGACTAATGAAAAACTGTTTTTT.

The gene calls are TRBV19 and TRBJ2-6; TRBD1 agrees at 11 bases. Germline V lookup: CDR1 LNHDA, CDR2 SQIVND (reference sequence). The CDR3 consists of 17 residues. Germline trimming cut 5 bases from V and 1 base from J; bases unmatched to any gene: 4. The CDR3: CASSGGTGGSGANVLTF. CDR3 sequence (DNA): TGTGCCAGTAGTGGCGGGACAGGGGGTTCTGGGGCCAACGTCCTGACTTTC.

The chain combines TRBV11-3 with TRBJ1-1, with D possibly TRBD1 on 6 matching bases. CDR1 is SGHNT, CDR2 YENEEA, per germline. This CDR3 is built from 13 residues. Trimming pared 1 base from V and 7 bases from J, leaving 10 bases between. The chain's CDR3 is CASSLGGGVEAFF. Here the CDR3 DNA reads TGTGCCAGCAGCTTAGGGGGGGGCGTTGAAGCTTTCTTT.

This rearrangement joins TRBV3-1 (or the pseudogene TRBV3-2) to TRBJ1-2; possible D gene TRBD1, 5 bases. Germline values: CDR1 LGHDT, CDR2 YNNKEL (reference sequence). The germline V and J ends were trimmed by 3 bases and 8 bases, with 19 bases remaining between them. The CDR3 totals 15 residues. CDR3 loop: CASSHFRDSRDGYTF. CDR3 nucleotide sequence: TGTGCCAGCAGCCACTTCAGGGACTCGAGGGACGGCTACACCTTC.

Notes on this clone: Other DNA variants within this sample encode the same CDR3. The V gene is TRBV2, the J gene TRBJ2-7, with 11 bases fitting TRBD2. Germline values: CDR1 SNHLY, CDR2 FYNNEI. CDR3 length: 14 amino acids. Losses at the gene ends were 5 bases for V and 4 bases for J; bases not matched to a gene: 4. CDR3: CASSHSGGGYEQYF. The CDR3 DNA reads as TGTGCCAGCAGTCATAGCGGGGGGGGTTACGAGCAGTACTTC.